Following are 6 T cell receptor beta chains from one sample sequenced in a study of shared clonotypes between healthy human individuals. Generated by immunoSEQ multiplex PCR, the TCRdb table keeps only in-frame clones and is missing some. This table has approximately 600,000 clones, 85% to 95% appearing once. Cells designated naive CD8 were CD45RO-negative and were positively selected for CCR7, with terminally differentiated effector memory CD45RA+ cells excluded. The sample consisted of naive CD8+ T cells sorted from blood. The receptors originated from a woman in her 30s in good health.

In DNA, the CDR3 is TGTGCCAGCAGCCCCGGGACAGGGGAAACTGAAGCTTTCTTT. It translates to CASSPGTGETEAFF. The V call is TRBV4-2, the J call TRBJ1-1; TRBD1 matches at 10 bases. The V gene end was trimmed by 4 bases and the J gene end by 5 bases; junction bases not matched to a gene: 4. This CDR3 has 14 amino acids. Germline V CDR1 and CDR2: LGHNA, YNFKEQ.

CDR3: CAWSVGTSGRTDTQYF. In DNA form, the CDR3 reads TGTGCCTGGAGTGTTGGGACTAGCGGTCGCACAGATACGCAGTATTTT. The chain joins TRBV30 to TRBJ2-3, with TRBD2 matching over 11 bases. This CDR3 has 16 amino acids. V lost 0 bases to trimming and J lost 1 base; unmatched junction nucleotides: 3. The germline gives CDR1 GTSNPN, CDR2 SVGIG (reference sequence). Using reference TRBV30 and TRBJ2-3 for the parts outside the CDR3, the full variable domain is SQTIHQWPATLVQPVGSPLSLECTVEGTSNPNLYWYRQAAGRGLQLLFYSVGIGQISSEVPQNLSASRPQDRQFILSSKKLLLSDSGFYLCAWSVGTSGRTDTQYFGPGTRLTVL.

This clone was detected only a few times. The CDR3 is CSVRGAYGYTF. The CDR3, as DNA: TGCAGCGTTAGAGGGGCCTATGGCTACACCTTC. V gene TRBV29-1 combines with J gene TRBJ1-2; TRBD1 is a possible D gene (5 bases). Trimming pared 5 bases from V and 4 bases from J, leaving 8 bases between. CDR3 size: 11 residues. Germline lookup yields CDR1 SQVTM and CDR2 ANQGSEA.

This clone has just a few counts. The CDR3 region has the DNA TGTGCCAGTCACGGGACAAGTCTCTACGAGCAGTACTTC. Protein: CASHGTSLYEQYF. The chain carries TRBV2 and TRBJ2-7; D might be TRBD1 (6 bases). Germline-derived CDR1 and CDR2 are SNHLY and FYNNEI. The CDR3 has 13 amino acids. V lost 9 bases, J lost 3 bases, and 15 bases lay in between.

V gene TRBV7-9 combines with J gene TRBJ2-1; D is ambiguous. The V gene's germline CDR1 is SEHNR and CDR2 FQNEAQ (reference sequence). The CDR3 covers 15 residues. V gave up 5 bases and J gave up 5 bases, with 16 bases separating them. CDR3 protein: CASSLPGRQNNEQFF. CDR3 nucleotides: TGTGCCAGCAGCCTCCCCGGGCGACAAAACAATGAGCAGTTCTTC.

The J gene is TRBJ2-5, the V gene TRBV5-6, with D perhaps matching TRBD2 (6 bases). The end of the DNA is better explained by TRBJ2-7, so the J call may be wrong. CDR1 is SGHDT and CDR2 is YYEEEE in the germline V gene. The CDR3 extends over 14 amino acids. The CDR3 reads CASSRNLGGYEQYF. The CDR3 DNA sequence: TGTGCCAGCAGCCGAAACCTGGGGGGCTACGAGCAGTACTTC.